These T cell receptor beta chains were read from a single sample in a study of metastatic and nonmetastatic thyroid tumors. TCRdb re-clonotyped the PCR reads through MiXCR. The table has roughly 93,000 clones, roughly an eighth seen once. The sequenced material came from blood. The receptors stem from a female donor with papillary thyroid cancer or a benign thyroid nodule (not recorded which). Some clones in this sample may be carry-over from other donors' samples. Each CDR3 is given with its conserved first and last residue. Fields, in order: CDR3 length, J gene, clone size, V gene, D gene, CDR3 protein, CDR3 DNA. A D gene is named only where the DNA matches it firmly. Some rows mark clone size as missing; the rest say once, few, many or name a class of expanded clone.

>11|TRBJ2-1|many|TRBV28|-
CASSRPNEQFF
TGTGCCAGCAGCCGCCCCAATGAGCAGTTCTTC
>15|TRBJ2-3|many|TRBV18|-
CASSPADSSTDTQYF
TGTGCCAGCTCACCTGCGGACTCCAGCACAGATACGCAGTATTTT
>13|TRBJ1-2|many|TRBV10-3|-
CAISVGQDYGYTF
TGTGCCATCAGTGTGGGTCAGGACTATGGCTACACCTTC
>17|TRBJ2-6|-|TRBV11-1|-
CASSLPSGRGWANVLTF
TGTGCCAGCAGCCTACCTTCGGGCAGGGGCTGGGCCAACGTCCTGACTTTC
>17|TRBJ2-7|-|TRBV28|-
CASSLFVRGSGPYEQYF
TGTGCCAGCAGTTTATTTGTCCGGGGGAGTGGGCCCTACGAGCAGTACTTC
>13|TRBJ2-7|-|TRBV5-1|-
CASSLGSTYERYF
TGCGCCAGCAGCTTGGGTTCCACCTACGAGCGGTACTTC
>15|TRBJ2-1|many|TRBV20-1|-
CSATDSGVGHNEQFF
TGCAGTGCCACAGATTCAGGGGTCGGTCACAATGAGCAGTTCTTC
>15|TRBJ2-5|-|TRBV7-2|TRBD1
CASSLVDRSQETQYF
TGTGCCAGCAGTTTAGTGGACAGGTCTCAAGAGACCCAGTACTTC
>13|TRBJ1-1|many|TRBV19|TRBD1
CASSTTGGTEAFF
TGTGCCAGTAGTACAACAGGGGGGACTGAAGCTTTCTTT
>13|TRBJ1-3|few|TRBV6-1|-
CASRLRGSNTIYF
TGTGCCAGCAGACTCAGGGGCTCAAACACCATATATTTT
>14|TRBJ2-3|many|TRBV24-1|-
CATSDLGHTDTQYF
TGTGCCACCAGTGATTTAGGACACACAGATACGCAGTATTTT
>14|TRBJ2-7|many|TRBV5-1|-
CASSLTGSSYEQYF
TGCGCCAGCAGCTTAACAGGGAGCTCCTACGAGCAGTACTTC
>15|TRBJ1-2|many|TRBV27|TRBD1
CASSLDGRGLNGYTF
TGTGCCAGCAGTTTAGATGGCAGGGGGTTAAATGGCTACACCTTC
>12|TRBJ2-1|-|TRBV5-6|-
CASSTDRNEQFF
TGTGCCAGCAGCACCGACCGCAATGAGCAGTTCTTC
>14|TRBJ1-1|many|TRBV19|-
CASSIDGQGPEAFF
TGTGCCAGTAGTATAGATGGGCAGGGGCCAGAAGCTTTCTTT
>16|TRBJ1-6|many|TRBV28|TRBD1
CASSASYRGRGTPLHF
TGTGCCAGCAGTGCATCGTACAGGGGGCGTGGGACACCCCTCCACTTT
>17|TRBJ2-2|many|TRBV7-3|-
CASSLSVGLTNTGELFF
TGTGCCAGCAGCTTAAGTGTGGGTCTCACGAACACCGGGGAGCTGTTTTTT
>15|TRBJ1-2|-|TRBV20-1|-
CSALRTADLAIGYTF
TGCAGTGCTCTTAGGACAGCCGACCTAGCGATTGGCTACACCTTC
>16|TRBJ2-1|many|TRBV5-5|TRBD1
CASSWGWDRGYNEQFF
TGTGCCAGCAGCTGGGGGTGGGACAGGGGCTACAATGAGCAGTTCTTC
>14|TRBJ1-2|many|TRBV5-8|TRBD1
CASSAGQGIYGYTF
TGTGCCAGCAGCGCGGGACAGGGAATCTATGGCTACACCTTC
>14|TRBJ2-3|-|TRBV14|-
CASSQVSVVDTQYF
TGTGCCAGCAGCCAAGTTAGTGTGGTGGATACGCAGTATTTT
>14|TRBJ1-1|many|TRBV6-2/TRBV6-3|-
CASSSPGPNTEAFF
TGTGCCAGCAGTTCCCCAGGCCCGAACACTGAAGCTTTCTTT
>13|TRBJ2-3|many|TRBV2|TRBD1
CASSGTEGDTQYF
TGTGCCAGCTCCGGGACAGAAGGAGATACGCAGTATTTT
>15|TRBJ1-2|many|TRBV12-3/TRBV12-4|TRBD1
CASSLTGGSNYGYTF
TGTGCCAGCAGTTTGACAGGGGGATCGAACTATGGCTACACCTTC
>13|TRBJ1-6|many|TRBV28|-
CASTKTGYSPLHF
TGTGCCAGCACCAAAACAGGGTATTCACCCCTCCACTTT
>13|TRBJ2-3|many|TRBV15|-
CATNTRVTDTQYF
TGTGCCACCAATACTAGGGTGACAGATACGCAGTATTTT